This TCR beta chain was observed in a study of beta chain features in type 1 diabetes. Sequencing targeted expressed TCRB transcripts, as all isolated RNA had been reverse transcribed. Assay used: immunoSEQ multiplex PCR; TCRdb lists only in-frame clones, some missing. The sample includes hundreds of thousands of clones, roughly an eighth of them seen just once. Germline assignment: CDR1 MNHEY and CDR2 SVGAGI. The CDR3 runs 13 residues. The trim removed 9 bases at V and 0 bases at J, leaving 3 bases unmatched. This clone has just a few counts. The receptor comes from a man between 18 and 35 years old in good health. The chain is built from TRBV6-5 and TRBJ2-3; 7 bases map to TRBD1. Sample: naive CD4+ T cells from blood. The CDR3 here is CASRTGSTDTQYF. The CDR3, as DNA: TGTGCCAGTAGGACAGGTAGCACAGATACGCAGTATTTT.